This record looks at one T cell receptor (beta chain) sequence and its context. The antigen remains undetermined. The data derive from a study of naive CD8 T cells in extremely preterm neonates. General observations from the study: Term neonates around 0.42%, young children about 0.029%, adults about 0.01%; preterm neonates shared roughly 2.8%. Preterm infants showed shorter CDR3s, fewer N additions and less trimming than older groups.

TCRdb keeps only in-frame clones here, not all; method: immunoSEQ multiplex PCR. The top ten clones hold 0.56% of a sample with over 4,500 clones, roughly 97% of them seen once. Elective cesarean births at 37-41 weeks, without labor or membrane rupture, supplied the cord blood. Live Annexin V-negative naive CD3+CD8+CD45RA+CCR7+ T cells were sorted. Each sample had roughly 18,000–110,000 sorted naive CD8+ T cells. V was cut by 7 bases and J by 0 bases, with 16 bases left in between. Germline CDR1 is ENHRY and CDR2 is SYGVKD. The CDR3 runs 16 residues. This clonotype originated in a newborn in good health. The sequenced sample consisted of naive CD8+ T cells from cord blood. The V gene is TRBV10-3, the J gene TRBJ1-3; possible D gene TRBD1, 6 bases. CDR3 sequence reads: CAIKGEMESSGNTIYF. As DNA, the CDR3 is TGTGCCATCAAGGGGGAGATGGAGAGCTCTGGAAACACCATATATTTT.